One sample yielded the 20 T cell receptor beta chains listed below, sequenced in a study of shared clonotypes between healthy human individuals. Sequencing used immunoSEQ multiplex PCR; TCRdb keeps in-frame clones, though not all of them. The sample lists approximately 2,000,000 clones, roughly 90% occurring once. Input material: naive CD4+ T cells from PBMCs. This sample's subset: CD45RA+ positively selected. These receptor sequences come from a man in his late teens or twenties in good health. Some clones in this sample may be carry-over from other donors' samples.

The chain links TRBV7-2 to TRBJ2-3, with D perhaps TRBD1 or TRBD2 (6 bases each). The V end was cut by 4 bases, the J end by 0 bases, with 11 bases between. Germline assignment: CDR1 SGHTA and CDR2 FQGNSA. The CDR3 length is 15 residues. CDR3: CASSWGAGSTDTQYF. For the CDR3, the DNA is TGTGCCAGCAGCTGGGGGGCGGGCAGCACAGATACGCAGTATTTT.

The chain recombines TRBV27 with TRBJ2-3; 8 bases match TRBD1. In germline, CDR1 is MNHEY, CDR2 SMNVEV (reference sequence). The V gene end was trimmed by 4 bases and the J gene end by 3 bases; junction bases not matched to a gene: 6. The CDR3 sequence is 15 residues long. CDR3 sequence reads: CASSSQGARTDTQYF. The CDR3 nucleotides read TGTGCCAGCAGTTCCCAGGGGGCGCGGACAGATACGCAGTATTTT.

The chain joins TRBV9 to TRBJ2-1, with D unclear. Between the trimmed V and J ends, which lost 0 bases and 8 bases, there was a span of 3 bases. The CDR3 loop spans 11 amino acids. Germline CDR1 is SGDLS and CDR2 is YYNGEE. The CDR3 DNA reads TGTGCCAGCAGCGTAGTTGATGAGCAGTTCTTC. Translating it yields CASSVVDEQFF.

This clone was observed a single time. The CDR3 DNA follows: TGTGCCAGCAGCTTAGGATGGCGGGGGAACACCGGGGAGCTGTTTTTT. Translating gives CASSLGWRGNTGELFF. The chain carries TRBV7-9 and TRBJ2-2, with TRBD2 as a possible D gene (6 bases). Germline loops: CDR1 SEHNR, CDR2 FQNEAQ (reference sequence). V gave up 1 base and J gave up 1 base, with 10 bases separating them. The CDR3 is 16 amino acids.

J is TRBJ1-3 and V is TRBV7-9; weak D call: TRBD1 (6 bases). The CDR3 contains 18 residues. Germline values: CDR1 SEHNR, CDR2 FQNEAQ (reference sequence). The ends were cut back, 1 base at V and 0 bases at J, with 16 bases in the middle. The CDR3 protein is CASSLGTATTTSGNTIYF. CDR3 nucleotides: TGTGCCAGCAGCTTAGGGACAGCCACGACTACCTCTGGAAACACCATATATTTT.

This chain links TRBV5-5 with TRBJ1-2, with unresolved D. CDR3 length: 15 residues. Germline lookup yields CDR1 SGHKS and CDR2 YYEKEE (reference sequence). With 0 bases removed from V and 2 bases from J, the gap between germline ends came to 11 bases. The CDR3 is CASSLDPGNNYGYTF. The CDR3 region has the DNA TGTGCCAGCAGCTTGGATCCAGGCAACAACTATGGCTACACCTTC.

The chain has TRBV27 and TRBJ2-3; D may be TRBD2 (5 bases). Germline loops: CDR1 MNHEY, CDR2 SMNVEV (reference sequence). This CDR3 region has 12 residues. CDR3 nucleotide sequence: TGTAAACCGGGATCGTCCACAGATACGCAGTATTTT. Encoded protein: CKPGSSTDTQYF.

This chain uses TRBV9 with TRBJ2-5; D not resolved. The CDR3 length is 14 residues. V was shortened by 4 bases and J by 5 bases, with 15 bases between the two germline ends. Germline V gene data show CDR1 as SGDLS and CDR2 as YYNGEE. This CDR3 reads CASSPRSSGETQYF. The CDR3 coding sequence is TGTGCCAGCAGCCCCCGGTCTTCCGGGGAGACCCAGTACTTC.

The chain recombines TRBV5-5 with TRBJ1-5, with 7 bases that match TRBD1. Germline V lookup: CDR1 SGHKS, CDR2 YYEKEE (reference sequence). Losses at the gene ends were 5 bases for V and 2 bases for J; bases not matched to a gene: 4. The CDR3 runs 14 residues. The CDR3 reads CASSRTGGNQPQHF. DNA for the CDR3: TGTGCCAGCAGTCGAACAGGGGGCAATCAGCCCCAGCATTTT. Variable domain in full (rest from reference TRBV5-5 and TRBJ1-5): DAGVTQSPTHLIKTRGQQVTLRCSPISGHKSVSWYQQVLGQGPQFIFQYYEKEERGRGNFPDRFSARQFPNYSSELNVNALLLGDSALYLCASSRTGGNQPQHFGDGTRLSIL.

This chain uses TRBV4-2 with TRBJ2-2; 10 bases are shared with TRBD2. The length of the CDR3 is 16 residues. Germline V CDR1 and CDR2: LGHNA, YNFKEQ. The V gene end was trimmed by 2 bases and the J gene end by 4 bases; junction bases not matched to a gene: 4. The CDR3: CASSQLAGAGTGELFF. The CDR3 DNA follows: TGTGCCAGCAGCCAACTAGCGGGAGCGGGCACCGGGGAGCTGTTTTTT.

The rearrangement links TRBV10-1 to TRBJ2-1, with 11 bases aligning to TRBD2. With V trimmed by 5 bases and J by 1 base, 10 bases remained unmatched. CDR3 length equals 18 residues. Per the germline V gene, CDR1 is WNHNN and CDR2 is SYGVQD (reference sequence). CDR3 amino acids: CASSMGSGRARSYNEQFF. DNA of the CDR3: TGCGCCAGCAGTATGGGTAGCGGGAGGGCCAGGTCCTACAATGAGCAGTTCTTC.

This chain links TRBV28 with TRBJ1-5; weak D call: TRBD1 (6 bases). V lost 3 bases and J lost 7, with 16 bases in between. The length of the CDR3 is 15 residues. Looked up from germline, CDR1 is MDHEN and CDR2 is SYDVKM. The chain's CDR3 is CASSFSWTEGQPQHF. DNA for the CDR3: TGTGCCAGCAGTTTCTCGTGGACAGAGGGACAGCCCCAGCATTTT.

The V and J genes are TRBV7-2 and TRBJ2-7, with D unresolved. The CDR3 consists of 13 residues. The V gene lost 4 bases and the J gene lost 0 bases, with 7 bases spanning the gap. Germline values: CDR1 SGHTA, CDR2 FQGNSA. The CDR3 loop reads CASSSRPSYEQYF. CDR3 DNA sequence: TGTGCCAGCAGCTCTCGCCCCTCCTACGAGCAGTACTTC.

Details on this clone: An end of the junction differs from the germline gene, which may be a read error. The chain carries TRBV6-1 and TRBJ1-4; tentatively, D is TRBD1 (5 bases). The germline CDR1 and CDR2 sequences are MNHNS and SASEGT. The CDR3 consists of 15 residues. The CDR3 sequence: CASSETPGINDKLFF. The CDR3 DNA sequence: TGTGCCAGCAGTGAAACCCCAGGGATTAATGACAAACTGTTTTTT.

The J gene is TRBJ1-2, the V gene TRBV27; 7 bases map to TRBD1. This CDR3 contains 16 residues. The germline gives CDR1 MNHEY, CDR2 SMNVEV (reference sequence). V lost 7 bases, J lost 4 bases, and 15 bases stayed unmatched. The CDR3: CASTPFPRQGRYGYTF. As DNA, the CDR3 is TGTGCCAGCACCCCCTTTCCCCGACAGGGCCGCTATGGCTACACCTTC.

The chain uses TRBV18 and TRBJ2-2; 9 bases map to TRBD1. The germline CDR1 and CDR2 sequences are KGHSH and LQKENI. The CDR3 runs 16 residues. Trimming took 4 bases from V and 1 from J; bases not matched to a gene: 4. The CDR3 DNA reads as TGTGCCAGCTCACTCTCGGGACAGGGGAACACCGGGGAGCTGTTTTTT. Translation gives CASSLSGQGNTGELFF.

The rearrangement uses TRBV18 and TRBJ1-1; 8 nucleotides align to TRBD1. The CDR3 runs to 14 residues. Germline CDR1 is KGHSH and CDR2 is LQKENI. J was trimmed by 1 base and V by 5 bases; bases with no gene match: 3. In DNA form, the CDR3 reads TGTGCCAGCTCAGGACAGGGACAGAACACTGAAGCTTTCTTT. Its translation: CASSGQGQNTEAFF.

This clone was detected only once. Within the sample, other DNA sequences also encode this same CDR3. The chain has TRBV5-1 and TRBJ2-7; the D is unclear. The CDR3 has 13 amino acids. Germline values: CDR1 SGHRS, CDR2 YFSETQ. Between the trimmed V and J ends, which lost 4 bases and 1 base, there was a span of 9 bases. CDR3 region: CASSPDGSYEQYF. The CDR3 coding sequence is TGCGCCAGCAGCCCCGACGGATCCTACGAGCAGTACTTC. The full variable domain, completed using reference TRBV5-1 and TRBJ2-7, is KAGVTQTPRYLIKTRGQQVTLSCSPISGHRSVSWYQQTPGQGLQFLFEYFSETQRNKGNFPGRFSGRQFSNSRSEMNVSTLELGDSALYLCASSPDGSYEQYFGPGTRLTVT.

The chain employs TRBV27 and TRBJ2-7; no clear D gene. Germline lookup yields CDR1 MNHEY and CDR2 SMNVEV (reference sequence). The CDR3 runs 15 residues. The germline V and J ends were trimmed by 6 bases and 6 bases, with 21 bases remaining between them. CDR3: CASSWIRQSMAEQYF. For the CDR3, the DNA is TGTGCCAGCAGCTGGATCCGGCAATCCATGGCCGAGCAGTACTTC.

The chain has TRBV7-9 and TRBJ2-5; possibly TRBD1 or TRBD2 for D (5 bases each). This CDR3 has 16 residues. Germline V gives CDR1 SEHNR, CDR2 FQNEAQ (reference sequence). Trimming pared 7 bases from V and 4 bases from J, leaving 22 bases between. CDR3 DNA: TGTGCCAGCACCCTCCGGGACCCCAGGATGGGAGAGACCCAGTACTTC. Protein: CASTLRDPRMGETQYF.